This TCR beta chain appears in the sequencing data of a study of blood T cell repertoires in COVID-19. Overall study: The origin of the acute and convalescent COVID-19 samples was the United States, Italy and Spain.

Per the authors' pipeline: Amplification of reference gene primers was used by the study to estimate nucleated cell counts. This table comes from immunoSEQ multiplex PCR, and its TCRdb copy is limited to in-frame clones, with some not included. V, J and clone size were drawn from that table, and D and trimming were deduced from the DNA. The table shows 150,000 to 200,000 clones, with 75% to 85% occurring only once. The sequenced sample was PBMCs or T cells enriched from blood (not recorded which). The TCR was taken from a woman aged 60 to 75 who had recovered from COVID-19.

The DNA for the CDR3 is TGTGCCAGCAGCTTAACGCTACAGCCAGGCGATGAGCAGTTCTTC. It specifies CASSLTLQPGDEQFF. The rearrangement uses TRBV7-3 and TRBJ2-1; no definite D call. Germline V lookup: CDR1 SGHTA, CDR2 FQGTGA. Between the trimmed V and J ends, which lost 0 bases and 8 bases, there was a span of 14 bases. The CDR3 spans 15 residues.